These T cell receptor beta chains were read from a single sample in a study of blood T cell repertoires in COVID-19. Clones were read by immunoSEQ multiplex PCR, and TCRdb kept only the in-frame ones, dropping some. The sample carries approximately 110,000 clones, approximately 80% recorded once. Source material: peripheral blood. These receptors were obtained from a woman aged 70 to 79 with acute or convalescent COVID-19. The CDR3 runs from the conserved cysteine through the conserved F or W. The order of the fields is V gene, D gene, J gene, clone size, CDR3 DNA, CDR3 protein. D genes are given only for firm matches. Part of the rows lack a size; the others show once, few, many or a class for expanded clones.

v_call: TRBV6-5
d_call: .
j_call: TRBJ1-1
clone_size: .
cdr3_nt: TGTGCCAGCAGTAATTTTCCTATGAACACTGAAGCTTTCTTT
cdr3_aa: CASSNFPMNTEAFF

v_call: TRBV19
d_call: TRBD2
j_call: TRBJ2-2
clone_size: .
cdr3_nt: TGTGCCAGCCAGCTAGCGGGGGCCTACACCGGGGAGCTGTTTTTT
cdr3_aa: CASQLAGAYTGELFF

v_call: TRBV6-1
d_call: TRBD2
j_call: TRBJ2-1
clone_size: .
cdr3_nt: TGTGCCAGCAGTGACCGGCGGGGGATGGGGGAGGGTGAGCAGTTCTTC
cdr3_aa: CASSDRRGMGEGEQFF

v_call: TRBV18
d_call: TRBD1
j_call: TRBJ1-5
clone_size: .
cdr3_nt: TGTGCCAGCTCACCTTCCCTGGACAGGGAACAGCCCCAGCATTTT
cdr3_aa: CASSPSLDREQPQHF

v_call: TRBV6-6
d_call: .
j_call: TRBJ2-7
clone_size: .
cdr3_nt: TGTGCCAGCACTGAACGGGACTCCCACCACGAGCAGTACTTC
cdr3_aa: CASTERDSHHEQYF

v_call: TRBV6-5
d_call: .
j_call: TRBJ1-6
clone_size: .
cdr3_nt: TGTGCCAGCAGTCCGGGGGTGAGGAATTCACCCCTCCACTTT
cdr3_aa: CASSPGVRNSPLHF

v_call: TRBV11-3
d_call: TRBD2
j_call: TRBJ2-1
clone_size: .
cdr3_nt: TGTGCCAGCAGCTTAGAGTCCCGGCTAGCGGGGTCCTCCTACAATGAGCAGTTCTTC
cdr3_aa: CASSLESRLAGSSYNEQFF

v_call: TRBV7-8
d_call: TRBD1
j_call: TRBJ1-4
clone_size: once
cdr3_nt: TGTGCCAGCAGCTTTGGACAGGGTAGTGAAAAACTGTTTTTT
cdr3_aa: CASSFGQGSEKLFF

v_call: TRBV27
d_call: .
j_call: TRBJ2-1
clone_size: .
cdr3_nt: TGTGCCAGCAGTTCCCGGGACTACAATGAGCAGTTCTTC
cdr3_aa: CASSSRDYNEQFF

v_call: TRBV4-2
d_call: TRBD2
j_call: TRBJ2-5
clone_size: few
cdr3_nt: TGTGCCAGCAGCCAAGGTAGCGGGTCGTTGGAGACCCAGTACTTC
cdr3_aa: CASSQGSGSLETQYF

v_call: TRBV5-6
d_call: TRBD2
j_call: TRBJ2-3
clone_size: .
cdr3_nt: TGTGCCAGCAGGCAGACTAGCGGGGGGGCAGATACGCAGTATTTT
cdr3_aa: CASRQTSGGADTQYF

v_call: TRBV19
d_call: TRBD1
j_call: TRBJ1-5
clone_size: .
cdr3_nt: TGTGCCAGTAGTATAGTAGCGGCAGGGGGTAGTCAGCCCCAGCATTTT
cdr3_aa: CASSIVAAGGSQPQHF

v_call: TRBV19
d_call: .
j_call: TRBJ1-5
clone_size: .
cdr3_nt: TGTGCCAGTAGTATCGAGGGCGCCATCCGCAATCAGCCCCAGCATTTT
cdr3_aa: CASSIEGAIRNQPQHF

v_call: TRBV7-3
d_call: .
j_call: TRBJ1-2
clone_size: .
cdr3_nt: TGTGCCAGCAGCTTAGCTGGACAGAGCCCCTACACCTTC
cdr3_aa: CASSLAGQSPYTF

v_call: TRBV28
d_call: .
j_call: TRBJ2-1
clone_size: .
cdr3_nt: TGTGCCAGCACCCACACCCCTCTCCTCTACAATGAGCAGTTCTTC
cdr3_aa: CASTHTPLLYNEQFF

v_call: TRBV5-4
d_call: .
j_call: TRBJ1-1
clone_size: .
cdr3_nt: TGTGCCAGCAGCGACCAGGGGCGTACGGAAGCTTTCTTT
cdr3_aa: CASSDQGRTEAFF

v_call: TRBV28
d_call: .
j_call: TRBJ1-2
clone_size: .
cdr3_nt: TGTGCCAGCAGTTATGAAGACAGGACCTATGGCTACACCTTC
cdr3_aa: CASSYEDRTYGYTF

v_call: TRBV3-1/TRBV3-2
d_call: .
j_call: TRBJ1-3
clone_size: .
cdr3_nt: TGTGCCAGCAGCCATGAGGGAGCTGGAAACACCATATATTTT
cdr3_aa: CASSHEGAGNTIYF

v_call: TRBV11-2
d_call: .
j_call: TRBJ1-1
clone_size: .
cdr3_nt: TGTGCCAGCAGCTTAGATAGAGGCGATGAAGCTTTCTTT
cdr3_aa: CASSLDRGDEAFF

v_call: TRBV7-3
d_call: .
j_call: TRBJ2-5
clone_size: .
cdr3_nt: TGTGCCAGCAGCTTAACAGGGGACATTCGGGAGACCCAGTACTTC
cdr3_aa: CASSLTGDIRETQYF

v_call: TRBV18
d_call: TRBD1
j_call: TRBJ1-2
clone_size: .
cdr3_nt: TGTGCCAGCTCACCTTCGACAGGGAGCTATGGCTACACCTTC
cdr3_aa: CASSPSTGSYGYTF

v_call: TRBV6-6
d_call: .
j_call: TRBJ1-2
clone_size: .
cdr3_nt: TGTGCCTCCCAGGACAGCCCTAACTATGGCTACACCTTC
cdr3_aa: CASQDSPNYGYTF

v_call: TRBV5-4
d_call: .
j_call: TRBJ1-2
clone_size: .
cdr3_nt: TGTGCCAGCAGCCCGGGACTCTCCTATGGCTACACCTTC
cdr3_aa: CASSPGLSYGYTF

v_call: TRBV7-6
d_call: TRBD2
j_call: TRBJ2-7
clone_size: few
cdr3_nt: TGTGCCAGCAGCTTAACTAGCGGGAGTGGGTACGAGCAGTACTTC
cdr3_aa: CASSLTSGSGYEQYF

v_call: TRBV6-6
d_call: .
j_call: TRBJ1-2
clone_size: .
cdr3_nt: TGTGCCAGCAGATACACCGGGGGGGTTAACTATGGCTACACCTTC
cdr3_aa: CASRYTGGVNYGYTF

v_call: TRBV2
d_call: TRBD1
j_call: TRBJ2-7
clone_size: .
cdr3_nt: TGTGCCAGCAGGGGGACAGGGGGCGGGTACGAGCAGTACTTC
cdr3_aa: CASRGTGGGYEQYF

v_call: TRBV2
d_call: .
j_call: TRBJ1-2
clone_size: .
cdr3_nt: TGTGCCAGCAGTATACAGGGTAACGGTGGCTACACCTTC
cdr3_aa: CASSIQGNGGYTF

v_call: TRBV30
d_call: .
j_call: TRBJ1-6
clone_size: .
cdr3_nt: TGTGCCTGGTTGTGGGCCAAAGGATCACCCCTCCACTTT
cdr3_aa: CAWLWAKGSPLHF

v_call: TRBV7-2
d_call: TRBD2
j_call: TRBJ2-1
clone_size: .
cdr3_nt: TGTGCCAGCAGCCTAAGGTGGGGGACTAGCGTCGATGAGCAGTTCTTC
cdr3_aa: CASSLRWGTSVDEQFF

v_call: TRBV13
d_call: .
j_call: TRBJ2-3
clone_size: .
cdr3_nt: TGTGCCAGCAGCTTTTTCGGAGATACGCAGTATTTT
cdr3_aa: CASSFFGDTQYF

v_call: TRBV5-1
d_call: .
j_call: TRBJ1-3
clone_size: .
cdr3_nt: TGCGCCAGCAGAAATTACCGGGACATGGAGAACACCATATATTTT
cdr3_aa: CASRNYRDMENTIYF

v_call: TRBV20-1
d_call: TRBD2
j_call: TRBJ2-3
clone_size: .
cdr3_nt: TGCAGTGCTAGTCTTTACGTTAGCGGGGGGGGTACGCAGTATTTT
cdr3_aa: CSASLYVSGGGTQYF